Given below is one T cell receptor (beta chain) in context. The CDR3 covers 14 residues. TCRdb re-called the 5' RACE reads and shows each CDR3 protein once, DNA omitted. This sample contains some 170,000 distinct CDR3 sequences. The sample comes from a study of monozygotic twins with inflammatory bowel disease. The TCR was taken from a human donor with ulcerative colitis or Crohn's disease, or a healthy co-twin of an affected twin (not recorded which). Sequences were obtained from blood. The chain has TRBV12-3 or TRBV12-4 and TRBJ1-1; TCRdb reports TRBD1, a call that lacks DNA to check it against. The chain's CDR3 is CASSLHTRRTEAFF.